This T cell receptor beta chain stems from a study of cytomegalovirus exposure and HLA in healthy donors. Study-level background: Earlier results showed 90 million to 130 million unique TCR beta sequences derived from 150 million to 200 million T cells. Overall study results and limits: As a later analysis revealed, the rate of TCR association differed by HLA locus, with DRB1 most and HLA-C fewest.

PCR primers comprised 60 Vbeta and 13 Jbeta primers. Assay used: immunoSEQ multiplex PCR; TCRdb lists only in-frame clones, some missing. The profile covers about 120,000 clones, with over 8.5% appearing a single time and around 6.1% taken by the ten largest. Nominally healthy donors were sampled, though unrecorded immune exposures were likely. This clone has more than one count but fewer than ten. Its specificity is unknown. The CDR3 runs 15 residues. The germline gives CDR1 PRHDT, CDR2 FYEKMQ (reference sequence). V lost 4 bases and J lost 5, with 15 bases in between. This rearrangement joins TRBV13 to TRBJ2-4, with a weak D call TRBD1 (6 bases). The TCR sequence derives from a woman between 35 and 50 years old in good health and CMV-seropositive. The sample taken for sequencing was PBMCs. The CDR3 spells CASSSRRDTQNIQYF. DNA of the CDR3: TGTGCCAGCAGCTCACGCAGGGACACTCAAAACATTCAGTACTTC.